The 22 T cell receptor beta chains given below trace back to one sample, sequenced in a study of T cell responses to AZD1222 COVID-19 vaccine. Assay: immunoSEQ multiplex PCR; the TCRdb copy retains only in-frame clones and omits some. Among roughly 150,000 clones listed, roughly 88% were seen once. The material sequenced was peripheral blood, taken on day 0 of AZD1222 vaccination. Receptors were obtained from an adult in good health.

V usage is TRBV5-6 and J usage is TRBJ2-2; the D gene is possibly TRBD1 (6 bases). Trimming removed 3 bases from V and 4 bases from J, with 16 bases in between. The CDR3 is 16 residues long. Germline V gene lookup returns CDR1 SGHDT and CDR2 YYEEEE. The CDR3 loop reads CASSSLRDKLTGELFF. In DNA, the CDR3 is TGTGCCAGCAGCTCACTCCGGGACAAACTCACCGGGGAGCTGTTTTTT.

This clone was counted once. The V and J genes are TRBV12-3 or TRBV12-4 and TRBJ2-1, with D uncertain. Trimming took off 6 bases at V and 9 bases at J, with 9 bases between the two ends. The CDR3 loop spans 11 amino acids. In DNA, the CDR3 is TGTGCCAGCAGCCGGAGTAGTGAGCAGTTCTTC. Its protein is CASSRSSEQFF.

The rearrangement uses TRBV24-1 and TRBJ2-2; 10 bases fit TRBD1. CDR3 length equals 17 residues. J was trimmed by 0 bases and V by 8 bases; bases with no gene match: 8. Looked up from germline, CDR1 is KGHDR and CDR2 is SFDVKD. The CDR3: CATMGQGTYPNTGELFF. CDR3 DNA: TGTGCCACCATGGGACAGGGGACATATCCGAACACCGGGGAGCTGTTTTTT.

This sequence joins TRBV7-9 and TRBJ1-2; 8 bases map to TRBD1. The germline CDR1 and CDR2 sequences are SEHNR and FQNEAQ (reference sequence). Trimming removed 4 bases from V and 7 bases from J; junction bases left unmatched: 8. The CDR3 contains 14 residues. The CDR3 protein is CASSSGQGWSGYTF. CDR3 nucleotide sequence: TGTGCCAGCAGCTCTGGACAGGGATGGAGTGGCTACACCTTC. Full variable domain (rest looked up from reference TRBV7-9 and TRBJ1-2): DTGVSQNPRHKITKRGQNVTFRCDPISEHNRLYWYRQTLGQGPEFLTYFQNEAQLEKSRLLSDRFSAERPKGSFSTLEIQRTEQGDSAMYLCASSSGQGWSGYTFGSGTRLTVV.

The chain carries TRBV5-4 and TRBJ1-3, with a weak D call TRBD1 (6 bases). Germline V gene data show CDR1 as SGHNT and CDR2 as YYREEE (reference sequence). This CDR3 region has 13 residues. V shed 2 bases and J shed 4 bases, with 7 bases lying between them. The CDR3 loop reads CASSFRGGNTIYF. CDR3 nucleotide sequence: TGTGCCAGCAGCTTCAGGGGAGGAAACACCATATATTTT.

In its sample, this clone was seen once. This chain links TRBV24-1 with TRBJ1-5, with D possibly matching TRBD1 (5 bases). The CDR3 covers 13 residues. Germline V gives CDR1 KGHDR, CDR2 SFDVKD. With 10 bases removed from V and 3 bases from J, the gap between germline ends came to 12 bases. The CDR3 loop is CATQGNNNQPQHF. In DNA form, the CDR3 reads TGTGCCACTCAGGGAAACAACAATCAGCCCCAGCATTTT.

J is TRBJ1-1 and V is TRBV6-5; perhaps TRBD1 as D (5 bases). V lost 6 bases to trimming and J lost 0 bases, with 14 bases between them. The germline gives CDR1 MNHEY, CDR2 SVGAGI. The CDR3 has 15 amino acids. CDR3: CASSPLQGMNTEAFF. The CDR3 DNA reads TGTGCCAGCAGCCCGCTCCAGGGTATGAACACTGAAGCTTTCTTT.

The V call is TRBV7-7, the J call TRBJ2-1; D unclear. V lost 9 bases to trimming and J lost 0 bases, with 15 bases between them. Germline V gives CDR1 SSHAT, CDR2 FNYEAQ (reference sequence). The CDR3 runs 15 residues. CDR3: CARMVPGCSYNEQFF. The DNA for the CDR3 is TGTGCCAGGATGGTGCCCGGCTGCTCCTACAATGAGCAGTTCTTC.

The V call is TRBV20-1, the J call TRBJ2-1; 9 nucleotides line up with TRBD2. Germline V gene lookup returns CDR1 DFQATT and CDR2 SNEGSKA (reference sequence). The J segment lost 8 bases and the V segment lost 3 bases, leaving 8 bases of the junction unmatched. This CDR3 region has 14 residues. The CDR3 reads CSASADSGGDEQFF. CDR3 nucleotides: TGCAGTGCTAGTGCGGATAGCGGGGGTGATGAGCAGTTCTTC.

The genes are TRBV30 and TRBJ1-6, with D perhaps TRBD1 (6 bases). V was pared by 5 bases and J by 4 bases, with 18 bases between. In germline, CDR1 is GTSNPN, CDR2 SVGIG (reference sequence). CDR3 size: 16 residues. The CDR3 DNA is TGTGCCTGGGGGGCCGTGGGGACAAATTATAATTCACCCCTCCACTTT. It specifies CAWGAVGTNYNSPLHF.

The chain carries TRBV19 and TRBJ1-2; D gene uncertain. Germline V gene data show CDR1 as LNHDA and CDR2 as SQIVND (reference sequence). This CDR3 has 12 residues. Trimming removed 10 bases from V and 4 bases from J, with 13 bases in between. The CDR3 protein is CATKQTVYGYTF. The CDR3 DNA follows: TGTGCCACCAAACAAACGGTCTATGGCTACACCTTC.

This sequence joins TRBV28 and TRBJ1-3, with 7 bases fitting TRBD1. The CDR3 totals 15 residues. J gave up 0 bases and V 6 bases, and 5 bases lay outside the gene matches. In germline, CDR1 is MDHEN, CDR2 SYDVKM. The CDR3 here is CASRTGTNSGNTIYF. CDR3 in DNA: TGTGCCAGCAGGACAGGGACCAACTCTGGAAACACCATATATTTT. The full variable domain, with the rest looked up from reference TRBV28 and TRBJ1-3, is DVKVTQSSRYLVKRTGEKVFLECVQDMDHENMFWYRQDPGLGLRLIYFSYDVKMKEKGDIPEGYSVSREKKERFSLILESASTNQTSMYLCASRTGTNSGNTIYFGEGSWLTVV.

The V and J genes are TRBV5-4 and TRBJ1-4; D possibly corresponds to TRBD1 (5 bases). V lost 5 bases to trimming and J lost 5 bases, with 13 bases between them. The CDR3 sequence is 14 residues long. The germline V gene has CDR1 SGHNT and CDR2 YYREEE (reference sequence). DNA for the CDR3: TGTGCCAGCAGACGGGACGGGGGGAATGAAAAACTGTTTTTT. This encodes CASRRDGGNEKLFF.

This clone was seen once. The chain joins TRBV18 to TRBJ2-7; 11 nucleotides line up with TRBD2. The length of the CDR3 is 16 residues. The V gene end was trimmed by 2 bases and the J gene end by 2 bases; junction bases not matched to a gene: 5. In germline, CDR1 is KGHSH, CDR2 LQKENI. CDR3 DNA sequence: TGTGCCAGCTCACCATTGGGGGGACTAGCGGCCTACGAGCAGTACTTC. The encoded protein is CASSPLGGLAAYEQYF.

There are a few counts of this clone. CDR3 nucleotides: TGTGCCAGCAGTTATCAGGGGGAGCGGACTGAAAAACTGTTTTTT. It encodes CASSYQGERTEKLFF. The rearrangement links TRBV6-6 to TRBJ1-4, with 7 bases that match TRBD1. V trimming: 3 bases; J trimming: 7 bases; junction bases outside the gene matches: 8. This CDR3 contains 15 residues. Germline values: CDR1 MNHNY, CDR2 SVGAGI (reference sequence).

Comment on this clone: Other DNA sequences in the sample encode the same CDR3. V and J are TRBV9 and TRBJ1-1, with D perhaps matching TRBD1 (6 bases). The V gene's germline CDR1 is SGDLS and CDR2 YYNGEE. V was trimmed by 0 bases and J by 5 bases, leaving 8 bases between them. CDR3 length: 13 residues. The CDR3, as DNA: TGTGCCAGCAGCGTAGCCAGGGGAACTGAAGCTTTCTTT. Protein sequence: CASSVARGTEAFF.

V and J are TRBV10-1 and TRBJ2-1; D gene uncertain. CDR1 WNHNN and CDR2 SYGVQD come from the germline V gene (reference sequence). This CDR3 region has 13 residues. V was cut by 8 bases and J by 3 bases, with 11 bases left in between. DNA for the CDR3: TGCGCCAGCGGCAGGACGGACTACAATGAGCAGTTCTTC. Its translation is CASGRTDYNEQFF.

The CDR3 DNA reads as TGTGCCAGCAGCCAATGGGACAGGTACTATGGCTACACCTTC. Amino acid sequence: CASSQWDRYYGYTF. The chain recombines TRBV3-1 (or the pseudogene TRBV3-2) with TRBJ1-2; 8 bases are a match to TRBD1. The CDR3 has 14 amino acids. Germline assignment: CDR1 LGHDT and CDR2 YNNKEL (reference sequence). The ends lost 2 bases at V and 3 bases at J; junction bases unmatched: 2.

The chain couples TRBV7-9 to TRBJ2-7; D is ambiguous. Germline V gives CDR1 SEHNR, CDR2 FQNEAQ (reference sequence). V lost 4 bases and J lost 3, with 4 bases in between. The CDR3 spans 11 residues. The CDR3 nucleotides read TGTGCCAGCAGCTCTCTCTACGAGCAGTACTTC. It is translated as CASSSLYEQYF.

The chain's CDR3 is CASSPRSEGNEQFF. The CDR3 nucleotides are TGTGCCAGCTCACCACGTTCGGAAGGCAATGAGCAGTTCTTC. The chain joins TRBV18 to TRBJ2-1; no firm D call. The CDR3 runs to 14 residues. The V gene lost 1 base and the J gene lost 6 bases, with 10 bases spanning the gap. From germline, CDR1 is KGHSH and CDR2 LQKENI.

The J gene is TRBJ2-1, the V gene TRBV19, with 7 positions matching TRBD2. CDR1 is LNHDA, CDR2 SQIVND, per germline (reference sequence). The trim removed 5 bases at V and 6 bases at J, leaving 7 bases unmatched. The CDR3 consists of 14 residues. The CDR3: CASSVGTTINEQFF. In DNA form, the CDR3 reads TGTGCCAGTAGTGTCGGGACTACCATCAATGAGCAGTTCTTC.

This sequence joins TRBV28 and TRBJ2-7; 9 positions match TRBD2. The CDR3 loop spans 16 amino acids. Germline V gene data show CDR1 as MDHEN and CDR2 as SYDVKM. The V and J ends lost 4 bases and 3 bases, in that order; junction bases with no gene match: 10. In DNA form, the CDR3 reads TGTGCCAGCAGTTCCCCCTTAGGTAGCGGGGGCTACGAGCAGTACTTC. It translates to CASSSPLGSGGYEQYF.